One and the same sample provided the 25 T cell receptor beta chains below, sequenced in a study. One entry per CDR3 protein, called by TCRdb with MiXCR from the RT-PCR reads. The sample lists almost 700,000 distinct CDR3 sequences; approximately 15% were seen once. Sequencing used memory CD4+ T cells from blood. These receptor sequences come from a female donor in good health, serving as a healthy control.

The chain joins TRBV9 to TRBJ2-3; the D is unclear. The CDR3 is made up of 13 amino acids. CDR1 and CDR2 from the germline V gene are SGDLS and YYNGEE. The V and J ends lost 4 bases and 5 bases respectively, with 11 bases between them. Written as DNA, the CDR3 is TGTGCCAGCAGCTTAATGTTGGGAGATACGCAGTATTTT. It specifies CASSLMLGDTQYF.

A few counts support this clonotype. The chain is built from TRBV6-2 or TRBV6-3 and TRBJ1-2; 10 bases align to TRBD1. CDR1 is MNHEY and CDR2 is SVGEGT in the germline V gene. The trim removed 5 bases at V and 3 bases at J, leaving 9 bases unmatched. The CDR3 runs 16 residues. As DNA, the CDR3 is TGTGCCAGCAGTGCAGCCGCCGGGACAGGGGACTATGGCTACACCTTC. Translating it yields CASSAAAGTGDYGYTF.

This clonotype appeared many times. The J gene is TRBJ2-7, the V gene TRBV7-2; 7 bases are shared with TRBD1. CDR1 is SGHTA, CDR2 FQGNSA, per germline. This CDR3 has 15 amino acids. The V and J ends lost 5 bases and 4 bases, in that order; junction bases with no gene match: 11. CDR3 DNA: TGTGCCAGCAGCCCTCAGGGGGATAGGACTTACGAGCAGTACTTC. It encodes CASSPQGDRTYEQYF. The variable domain in full, with the rest retrieved from reference TRBV7-2 and TRBJ2-7, is GAGVSQSPSNKVTEKGKDVELRCDPISGHTALYWYRQSLGQGLEFLIYFQGNSAPDKSGLPSDRFSAERTGGSVSTLTIQRTQQEDSAVYLCASSPQGDRTYEQYFGPGTRLTVT.

The sample holds many counts of this clonotype. The CDR3 coding sequence is TGTGCCAGCAGGGGCACAGGGGGTATCGCTCAGCCCCAGCATTTT. Translated: CASRGTGGIAQPQHF. This chain connects TRBV12-3 or TRBV12-4 to TRBJ1-5, with 8 bases identical to TRBD1. The CDR3 length is 15 residues. V shed 6 bases and J 6 bases; nucleotides not matched to a gene: 10.

This clonotype appeared a few times. The chain uses TRBV5-8 and TRBJ2-7; 7 nucleotides agree with TRBD1. Germline CDR1 and CDR2: SGHTS and YDEGEE. The CDR3 consists of 16 residues. J gave up 8 bases and V 4 bases, and 18 bases lay outside the gene matches. The CDR3 DNA reads as TGTGCCAGCAGCCAGGAGCCAGGACAGGCTTCCGTGAAGCAGTACTTC. As protein: CASSQEPGQASVKQYF. Variable domain in full (rest from reference TRBV5-8 and TRBJ2-7): EAGVTQSPTHLIKTRGQQATLRCSPISGHTSVYWYQQALGLGLQFLLWYDEGEERNRGNFPPRFSGRQFPNYSSELNVNALELEDSALYLCASSQEPGQASVKQYFGPGTRLTVT.

V usage is TRBV3-1 and J usage is TRBJ1-2; tentative D call: TRBD1 (5 bases). Trimming removed 4 bases from V and 4 bases from J, with 13 bases in between. The CDR3 spans 14 residues. Germline CDR1 and CDR2: LGHDT and YNNKEL (reference sequence). CDR3 sequence (DNA): TGTGCCAGCAGCCGATACGAGGGGAGCTATGGCTACACCTTC. This codes for CASSRYEGSYGYTF.

The chain recombines TRBV7-3 with TRBJ2-1; 8 bases agree with TRBD1. This CDR3 is built from 13 residues. Unmatched junction bases numbered 3, after V lost 5 bases and J lost 6 bases. CDR1 and CDR2 from the germline V gene are SGHTA and FQGTGA. The chain's CDR3 is CASSPTGVNEQFF. In DNA, the CDR3 is TGTGCCAGCAGCCCGACAGGGGTCAATGAGCAGTTCTTC.

This clonotype was observed a handful of times. The rearrangement joins TRBV7-2 to TRBJ2-3; D not resolved. The CDR3 sequence is 15 residues long. Germline assignment: CDR1 SGHTA and CDR2 FQGNSA. The V and J ends lost 2 bases and 1 base respectively, with 10 bases between them. CDR3 bases: TGTGCCAGCAGCTTATCTTATCTGGGCACAGATACGCAGTATTTT. Translating it yields CASSLSYLGTDTQYF.

This clonotype was counted only a few times. The chain carries TRBV12-3 or TRBV12-4 and TRBJ2-5, with 13 bases lining up with TRBD2. V was clipped by 6 bases and J by 5 bases; unmatched bases: 12. CDR3 length: 17 amino acids. This CDR3 reads CASSPRTSGSYLETQYF. The CDR3 DNA sequence: TGTGCCAGCAGCCCCAGGACTAGCGGGAGTTACTTGGAGACCCAGTACTTC.

The DNA for the CDR3 is TGCAGTGCTATAGGGCAGGCGTCCTACAATGAGCAGTTCTTC. Amino acid sequence: CSAIGQASYNEQFF. The chain carries TRBV20-1 and TRBJ2-1; no definite D call. Germline values: CDR1 DFQATT, CDR2 SNEGSKA (reference sequence). The CDR3 is 14 amino acids. V lost 4 bases and J 1 base, leaving 11 bases between the germline ends.

In its sample, this clonotype was seen a few times. The rearrangement joins TRBV6-5 to TRBJ2-7; D gene ambiguous. The CDR3 extends over 13 amino acids. Germline values: CDR1 MNHEY, CDR2 SVGAGI. Trimming pared 5 bases from V and 1 base from J, leaving 9 bases between. As DNA, the CDR3 is TGTGCCAGCAGTCGGCCTCAGTCCTACGAGCAGTACTTC. Translated: CASSRPQSYEQYF.

This clonotype showed up many times. This sequence joins TRBV10-3 and TRBJ2-5; possibly TRBD1 for D (6 bases). This CDR3 has 15 residues. V lost 2 bases to trimming and J lost 0 bases, with 10 bases between them. The germline gives CDR1 ENHRY, CDR2 SYGVKD. Here the CDR3 reads CAISEGDKYQETQYF. CDR3 in DNA: TGTGCCATCAGTGAGGGGGACAAGTACCAAGAGACCCAGTACTTC.

The rearrangement joins TRBV20-1 to TRBJ2-7, with 15 bases matching TRBD2. The length of the CDR3 is 16 residues. V trimming: 6 bases; J trimming: 0 bases; junction bases outside the gene matches: 6. Germline V CDR1 and CDR2: DFQATT, SNEGSKA (reference sequence). The CDR3 reads CSAPGTSGGSSYEQYF. The CDR3 coding sequence is TGCAGTGCCCCCGGGACTAGCGGGGGGAGCTCCTACGAGCAGTACTTC.

As to this clonotype: A much larger clone is a single base away; this may be a read error. The chain couples TRBV18 to TRBJ1-1; 7 nucleotides align to TRBD1. This CDR3 is built from 13 residues. Germline CDR1 is KGHSH and CDR2 is LQKENI. Trimming took 8 bases from V and 4 from J; bases not matched to a gene: 7. The CDR3 sequence is CASSLTGTTEAFF. CDR3 in DNA: TGTGCCAGCAGCTTGACAGGGACCACTGAAGCTTTCTTT.

Only a few counts were recorded for this clonotype. The chain recombines TRBV10-3 with TRBJ2-7; 10 nucleotides agree with TRBD1. V dropped 4 bases and J dropped 4; count of bases not matched to a gene: 7. The CDR3 has 15 amino acids. Germline assignment: CDR1 ENHRY and CDR2 SYGVKD. CDR3 protein: CAISGPGQGRYEQYF. The CDR3 bases are TGTGCCATCAGTGGACCGGGACAGGGGAGGTACGAGCAGTACTTC.

With regard to this clonotype: A much larger clone lies a single base off, so this may be a read error. This sequence joins TRBV20-1 and TRBJ2-1, with 11 bases that match TRBD2. Germline V lookup: CDR1 DFQATT, CDR2 SNEGSKA (reference sequence). The CDR3 has 15 amino acids. The CDR3 sequence is CSARDSSGGFSEQLF. The CDR3 DNA sequence: TGCAGTGCTAGAGATTCTAGCGGGGGGTTCAGTGAGCAGTTATTC.

This clonotype was observed at least ten times. The chain links TRBV20-1 to TRBJ2-3; D call uncertain. CDR1 is DFQATT and CDR2 is SNEGSKA in the germline V gene (reference sequence). The V gene lost 3 bases and the J gene lost 2 bases, with 6 bases spanning the gap. The CDR3 length is 12 residues. The CDR3 is CSASWATDTQYF. The CDR3 DNA follows: TGCAGTGCTAGTTGGGCCACAGATACGCAGTATTTT.

The rearrangement joins TRBV7-9 to TRBJ2-7; 7 bases map to TRBD1. The germline gives CDR1 SEHNR, CDR2 FQNEAQ (reference sequence). CDR3 length equals 14 residues. The V gene end was trimmed by 5 bases and the J gene end by 2 bases; junction bases not matched to a gene: 6. CDR3 sequence reads: CASSVTGVTYEQYF. The CDR3 DNA sequence: TGTGCCAGCAGCGTAACAGGGGTAACCTACGAGCAGTACTTC.

This clonotype appeared many times. The chain uses TRBV24-1 and TRBJ2-6; D may be TRBD1 (6 bases). The CDR3 has 17 residues. Germline CDR1 and CDR2: KGHDR and SFDVKD. The germline V and J ends were trimmed by 5 bases and 0 bases, with 13 bases remaining between them. CDR3 sequence (DNA): TGTGCCACCAGTGGACGACCCAGGGGCTCTGGGGCCAACGTCCTGACTTTC. Amino acid sequence: CATSGRPRGSGANVLTF.

This clonotype has more than one count but fewer than ten. This chain's CDR3 is CSAPLRDSNYGYTF. The CDR3 bases are TGCAGCGCACCTCTCAGAGACTCGAACTATGGCTACACCTTC. The chain employs TRBV29-1 and TRBJ1-2, with no clear D. Germline CDR1 is SQVTM and CDR2 is ANQGSEA. Trimming left V 7 bases short and J 2 bases short, with 17 bases between. The CDR3 covers 14 residues. Together with reference TRBV29-1 and TRBJ1-2, the CDR3 gives the full variable domain: SAVISQKPSRDICQRGTSLTIQCQVDSQVTMMFWYRQQPGQSLTLIATANQGSEATYESGFVIDKFPISRPNLTFSTLTVSNMSPEDSSIYLCSAPLRDSNYGYTFGSGTRLTVV.

With regard to this clonotype: A junction boundary mismatches the germline segment, possibly from a read error. The chain uses TRBV2 and TRBJ2-2; 9 positions match TRBD1. The germline V gene encodes CDR1 SNHLY and CDR2 FYNNEI. The CDR3 loop spans 16 amino acids. The CDR3 reads CASSEPGQGRTGELYF. The CDR3 bases are TGTGCCAGCAGTGAACCGGGACAGGGACGGACCGGGGAGCTGTATTTT.

This clonotype was picked up many times. A read error may account for a junction end that differs from germline. V and J are TRBV7-7 and TRBJ1-1; 7 nucleotides align to TRBD1. The CDR3 length is 13 residues. The germline V gene has CDR1 SSHAT and CDR2 FNYEAQ (reference sequence). CDR3 coding DNA: TGTGCTAGCAGCTTAGACAGGGAAGCTGAAGCTTTCTTT. Its translation: CASSLDREAEAFF. Full variable domain (rest looked up from reference TRBV7-7 and TRBJ1-1): GAGVSQSPRYKVTKRGQDVTLRCDPISSHATLYWYQQALGQGPEFLTYFNYEAQPDKSGLPSDRFSAERPEGSISTLTIQRTEQRDSAMYRCASSLDREAEAFFGQGTRLTVV.

In its sample, this clonotype was seen many times. The chain joins TRBV20-1 to TRBJ2-5; the match to TRBD2 covers 13 bases. The CDR3 runs 13 residues. J lost 5 bases, V lost 5 bases, and 2 bases had no gene match. CDR1 is DFQATT and CDR2 is SNEGSKA in the germline V gene (reference sequence). CDR3 coding DNA: TGCAGTGCTCCGACTAGCGGGGGGGAGACCCAGTACTTC. Translation: CSAPTSGGETQYF.

The genes are TRBV5-1 and TRBJ2-3; TRBD2 might be the D (5 bases). The CDR3 has 14 residues. The V and J ends lost 0 bases and 4 bases respectively, with 9 bases between them. CDR1 and CDR2 from the germline V gene are SGHRS and YFSETQ. The CDR3 DNA is TGCGCCAGCAGCTTGGACAGCGGTCCAGATACGCAGTATTTT. Amino acids: CASSLDSGPDTQYF.

This clonotype occurred a few times. This chain's CDR3 is CASSAGSGGAYEQYF. The CDR3 nucleotides are TGTGCCAGCAGCGCGGGGTCCGGGGGAGCCTACGAGCAGTACTTC. The chain carries TRBV7-2 and TRBJ2-7; tentatively, D is TRBD2 (6 bases). Trimming took 5 bases from V and 2 from J, leaving 16 bases between them. Per germline, CDR1 SGHTA and CDR2 FQGNSA. The CDR3 is made up of 15 amino acids.